These 25 T cell receptor beta chains were sequenced from one sample in a study of blood T cell repertoires in COVID-19. The protocol was immunoSEQ multiplex PCR, while the TCRdb copy is restricted to in-frame clones and leaves out a portion. Here the sample spans around 130,000 clones, approximately 88% being singletons. The specimen was peripheral blood. Receptors were obtained from a man aged 60-69 years with active or convalescent COVID-19.

V and J are TRBV28 and TRBJ1-2, with 8 bases identical to TRBD1. From germline, CDR1 is MDHEN and CDR2 SYDVKM. The CDR3 runs 15 residues. J gave up 7 bases and V 3 bases, and 10 bases lay outside the gene matches. The CDR3 loop is CASSFPPSGGGGYTF. CDR3 coding DNA: TGTGCCAGCAGTTTCCCCCCCTCAGGGGGCGGTGGCTACACCTTC.

V is TRBV11-2 and J is TRBJ2-7; possibly TRBD1 for D (6 bases). The CDR3 loop spans 17 amino acids. V was trimmed by 4 bases and J by 0 bases, leaving 19 bases between them. The V gene's germline CDR1 is SGHAT and CDR2 FQNNGV. The CDR3 loop is CASSSILRGGSSYEQYF. The CDR3 DNA follows: TGTGCCAGCAGCTCCATCCTCCGAGGGGGAAGCTCCTACGAGCAGTACTTC.

The sample holds one count of this clone. The chain links TRBV24-1 to TRBJ2-3; 7 bases map to TRBD1. The ends lost 1 base at V and 2 bases at J; junction bases unmatched: 2. Looked up from germline, CDR1 is KGHDR and CDR2 is SFDVKD. The CDR3 length is 15 residues. The CDR3 nucleotides read TGTGCCACCAGTGATTTACAGGGGTACACAGATACGCAGTATTTT. Its protein product is CATSDLQGYTDTQYF.

The V call is TRBV5-4, the J call TRBJ2-7; 7 nucleotides agree with TRBD1. With V trimmed by 4 bases and J by 3 bases, 4 bases remained unmatched. The germline V gene has CDR1 SGHNT and CDR2 YYREEE (reference sequence). The CDR3 consists of 13 residues. CDR3 nucleotide sequence: TGTGCCAGCAGCGTGGGACAGAACTACGAGCAGTACTTC. Amino acids: CASSVGQNYEQYF. Filled out from reference TRBV5-4 and TRBJ2-7, the complete variable domain reads ETGVTQSPTHLIKTRGQQVTLRCSSQSGHNTVSWYQQALGQGPQFIFQYYREEENGRGNFPPRFSGLQFPNYSSELNVNALELDDSALYLCASSVGQNYEQYFGPGTRLTVT.

V usage is TRBV10-3 and J usage is TRBJ1-1; D is ambiguous. Germline V lookup: CDR1 ENHRY, CDR2 SYGVKD. The CDR3 extends over 12 amino acids. The V end was cut by 7 bases, the J end by 5 bases, with 11 bases between. The CDR3 region has the DNA TGTGCCATCAAAGCGGCAAGGACTGAAGCTTTCTTT. Encoded protein: CAIKAARTEAFF.

The chain uses TRBV11-2 and TRBJ2-2; D perhaps matches TRBD2 (5 bases). Trimming cost V 5 bases and J 6 bases, with 10 bases left between them. Germline V gene sequence: CDR1 SGHAT, CDR2 FQNNGV. This CDR3 contains 13 residues. CDR3 residues: CASSPGWAGELFF. The CDR3, as DNA: TGTGCCAGCAGCCCGGGGTGGGCCGGGGAGCTGTTTTTT.

This rearrangement joins TRBV7-6 to TRBJ2-4; 7 positions agree with TRBD1. Per germline, CDR1 SGHVS and CDR2 FNYEAQ. The J segment lost 0 bases and the V segment lost 5 bases, leaving 7 bases of the junction unmatched. There are 16 residues in the CDR3. The CDR3 spells CASSRGTAQAKNIQYF. The CDR3 DNA sequence: TGTGCCAGCAGCAGGGGGACAGCCCAAGCCAAAAACATTCAGTACTTC.

The chain has TRBV24-1 and TRBJ2-5, with 7 positions matching TRBD1. Germline V lookup: CDR1 KGHDR, CDR2 SFDVKD. Trimming took 6 bases from V and 9 from J; bases not matched to a gene: 9. The CDR3 has 13 amino acids. In DNA form, the CDR3 reads TGTGCCACCAGTAGCGACAGGGTGGAGCCCCAGTACTTC. It is translated as CATSSDRVEPQYF.

The J gene is TRBJ2-7, the V gene TRBV6-2 or TRBV6-3, with 7 positions matching TRBD2. The V and J ends lost 4 bases and 4 bases, in that order; junction bases with no gene match: 4. The CDR3 sequence is 13 residues long. Germline CDR1 and CDR2: MNHEY and SVGEGT. CDR3 coding DNA: TGTGCCAGCAGTTTAAGGACTAGTTACGAGCAGTACTTC. Translation: CASSLRTSYEQYF.

The table lists this clone with a count of one. The chain combines TRBV13 with TRBJ2-3; D gene ambiguous. The V end lost 0 bases, the J end lost 0 bases, and 7 bases lay between the germline ends. This CDR3 has 15 residues. From germline, CDR1 is PRHDT and CDR2 FYEKMQ (reference sequence). The CDR3 protein is CASSLGTPSTDTQYF. The CDR3 nucleotides are TGTGCCAGCAGCTTAGGTACTCCTAGCACAGATACGCAGTATTTT.

This chain uses TRBV2 with TRBJ1-3; D unresolved. The CDR3 runs to 14 residues. Germline V gene sequence: CDR1 SNHLY, CDR2 FYNNEI. V was trimmed by 4 bases and J by 0 bases, leaving 7 bases between them. This CDR3 is CASSVSYSGNTIYF. CDR3 in DNA: TGTGCCAGCAGTGTAAGCTACTCTGGAAACACCATATATTTT.

This chain links TRBV28 with TRBJ2-7; possible D gene TRBD1, 5 bases. This CDR3 region has 12 residues. The V end lost 8 bases, the J end lost 5 bases, and 13 bases lay between the germline ends. Germline CDR1 MDHEN, CDR2 SYDVKM. CDR3 nucleotide sequence: TGTGCCAGCGGCACCAAACAGGACGAGCAGTACTTC. Translated: CASGTKQDEQYF.

The chain couples TRBV10-2 to TRBJ1-5; TRBD1 matches 10 bases. The CDR3 runs 16 residues. V was clipped by 3 bases and J by 5 bases; unmatched bases: 7. The germline gives CDR1 WSHSY, CDR2 SAAADI. CDR3 nucleotides: TGCGCCAGCAGTGATCAACCCGGGACAGGGGATCAGCCCCAGCATTTT. Protein sequence: CASSDQPGTGDQPQHF.

The chain employs TRBV12-3 or TRBV12-4 and TRBJ2-2; D is ambiguous. The CDR3 is made up of 13 amino acids. The ends were cut back, 5 bases at V and 6 bases at J, with 10 bases in the middle. The CDR3 protein is CASSLITPGELFF. DNA of the CDR3: TGTGCCAGCAGTCTAATTACGCCCGGGGAGCTGTTTTTT.

This clone has a single count. V and J are TRBV28 and TRBJ2-7; TRBD2 agrees at 10 bases. The CDR3 has 15 amino acids. Germline values: CDR1 MDHEN, CDR2 SYDVKM. V shed 1 base and J 3 bases; nucleotides not matched to a gene: 3. Here the CDR3 DNA reads TGTGCCAGCAGTTTATCGGCTAGCGGGAGCTACGAGCAGTACTTC. Encoded protein: CASSLSASGSYEQYF.

This chain connects TRBV7-2 to TRBJ2-4; 7 nucleotides line up with TRBD2. The CDR3 runs to 16 residues. Losses at the gene ends were 1 base for V and 4 bases for J; bases not matched to a gene: 7. CDR1 is SGHTA, CDR2 FQGNSA, per germline. The DNA for the CDR3 is TGTGCCAGCAGCTTAGAGGGAGGGTCGGGGAAAAACATTCAGTACTTC. Protein sequence: CASSLEGGSGKNIQYF. Using reference TRBV7-2 and TRBJ2-4 for the parts outside the CDR3, the full variable domain is GAGVSQSPSNKVTEKGKDVELRCDPISGHTALYWYRQSLGQGLEFLIYFQGNSAPDKSGLPSDRFSAERTGGSVSTLTIQRTQQEDSAVYLCASSLEGGSGKNIQYFGAGTRLSVL.

The chain has TRBV19 and TRBJ2-2; TRBD1 aligns across 9 bases. The CDR3 has 16 residues. The germline gives CDR1 LNHDA, CDR2 SQIVND (reference sequence). V trimming: 4 bases; J trimming: 7 bases; junction bases outside the gene matches: 10. This CDR3 reads CASSRTGVAIGGELFF. For the CDR3, the DNA is TGTGCCAGTAGTAGGACAGGGGTGGCTATCGGCGGGGAGCTGTTTTTT. Looking up the rest from reference TRBV19 and TRBJ2-2 gives the full variable domain: DGGITQSPKYLFRKEGQNVTLSCEQNLNHDAMYWYRQDPGQGLRLIYYSQIVNDFQKGDIAEGYSVSREKKESFPLTVTSAQKNPTAFYLCASSRTGVAIGGELFFGEGSRLTVL.

This clone came up once. This chain connects TRBV7-6 to TRBJ2-1; D is possibly TRBD2 (6 bases). The V gene lost 3 bases and the J gene lost 6 bases, with 15 bases spanning the gap. The CDR3 sequence is 15 residues long. Germline assignment: CDR1 SGHVS and CDR2 FNYEAQ. The CDR3 DNA is TGTGCCAGCAGCTTCGTAGGAGGAGGGGCCAATGAGCAGTTCTTC. Encoded protein: CASSFVGGGANEQFF.

The chain recombines TRBV27 with TRBJ1-5, with D possibly TRBD1 on 5 matching bases. Trimming took off 6 bases at V and 3 bases at J, with 15 bases between the two ends. The CDR3 totals 15 residues. CDR1 and CDR2 from the germline V gene are MNHEY and SMNVEV (reference sequence). The DNA of the CDR3 is TGTGCCAGCAGATTTGTGGGGGGGATCAATCAGCCCCAGCATTTT. It codes for CASRFVGGINQPQHF.

This clone was detected only once. The genes are TRBV27 and TRBJ1-2; D not resolved. V lost 6 bases to trimming and J lost 4 bases, with 21 bases between them. Germline CDR1 reads MNHEY; CDR2 reads SMNVEV (reference sequence). This CDR3 is built from 16 residues. As DNA, the CDR3 is TGTGCCAGCAGCCCAACTCCGCCCCAAGTAAGCTATGGCTACACCTTC. It yields the protein CASSPTPPQVSYGYTF.

This clone was recorded once. This chain links TRBV10-1 with TRBJ2-2, with 11 bases lining up with TRBD2. Germline V lookup: CDR1 WNHNN, CDR2 SYGVQD (reference sequence). Trimming took 8 bases from V and 0 from J; bases not matched to a gene: 5. CDR3 length equals 16 residues. CDR3 nucleotide sequence: TGCGCCAGCGGCGAGGGACTAGCGGCGAACACCGGGGAGCTGTTTTTT. Protein: CASGEGLAANTGELFF.

In its sample, this clone was seen once. The chain has TRBV7-2 and TRBJ2-1; 10 positions agree with TRBD2. Germline V gene lookup returns CDR1 SGHTA and CDR2 FQGNSA. CDR3 length: 18 amino acids. Germline trimming cut 2 bases from V and 0 bases from J; bases unmatched to any gene: 7. CDR3 DNA sequence: TGTGCCAGCAGCTTAAGCGGGGGGGGTCAGAGCTCCTACAATGAGCAGTTCTTC. This translates into CASSLSGGGQSSYNEQFF.

This clone was detected a few times. This chain joins TRBV5-1 and TRBJ1-6; 8 positions match TRBD1. The CDR3 is 17 residues long. The germline gives CDR1 SGHRS, CDR2 YFSETQ. The V gene end was trimmed by 3 bases and the J gene end by 6 bases; junction bases not matched to a gene: 11. The CDR3 DNA follows: TGCGCCAGCAGCTCAAAACCTCGACAGGGGAGTAATTCACCCCTCCACTTT. Encoded protein: CASSSKPRQGSNSPLHF.

This chain connects TRBV4-3 to TRBJ2-7; the D gene is possibly TRBD1 (5 bases). Per the germline V gene, CDR1 is LGHNA and CDR2 is YSLEER. Trimming removed 1 base at V and 6 bases at J, with 10 bases between. The CDR3 loop spans 13 amino acids. CDR3 loop: CASSQVARAEQYF. The DNA for the CDR3 is TGCGCCAGCAGCCAAGTAGCCAGGGCCGAGCAGTACTTC.

V is TRBV7-8 and J is TRBJ2-1, with a possible D match to TRBD2 (6 bases). The V end lost 6 bases, the J end lost 10 bases, and 22 bases lay between the germline ends. CDR3 length: 15 amino acids. Germline CDR1 SGHVS, CDR2 FQNEAQ. CDR3 DNA sequence: TGTGCCAGCAGTAGCAGCGGGCGGGCCGTTAGGGAGCAGTTCTTC. It encodes CASSSSGRAVREQFF.